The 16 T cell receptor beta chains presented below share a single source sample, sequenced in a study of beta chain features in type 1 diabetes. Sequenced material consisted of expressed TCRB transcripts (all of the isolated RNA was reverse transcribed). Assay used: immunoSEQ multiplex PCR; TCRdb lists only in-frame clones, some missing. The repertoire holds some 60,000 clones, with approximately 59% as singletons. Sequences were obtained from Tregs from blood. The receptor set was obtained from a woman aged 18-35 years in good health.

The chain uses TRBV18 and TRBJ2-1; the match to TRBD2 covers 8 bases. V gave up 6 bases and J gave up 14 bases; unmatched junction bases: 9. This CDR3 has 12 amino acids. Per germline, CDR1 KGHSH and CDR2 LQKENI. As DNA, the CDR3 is TGTGCCAGCTCTCCCCTGGGGACTAGAAAGTTCTTC. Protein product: CASSPLGTRKFF.

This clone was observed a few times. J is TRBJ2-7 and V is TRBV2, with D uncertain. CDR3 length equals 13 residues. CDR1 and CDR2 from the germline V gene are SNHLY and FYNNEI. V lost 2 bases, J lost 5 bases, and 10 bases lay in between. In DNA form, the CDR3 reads TGTGCCAGCAGTGAAATCTGGCGGAACGAGCAGTACTTC. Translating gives CASSEIWRNEQYF.

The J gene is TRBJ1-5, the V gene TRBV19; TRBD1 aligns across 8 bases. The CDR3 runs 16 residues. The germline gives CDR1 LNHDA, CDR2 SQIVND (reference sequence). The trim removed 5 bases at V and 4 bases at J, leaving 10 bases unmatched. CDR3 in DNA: TGTGCCAGTAGTGCAACCCAGGGGGCCAGAAATCAGCCCCAGCATTTT. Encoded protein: CASSATQGARNQPQHF.

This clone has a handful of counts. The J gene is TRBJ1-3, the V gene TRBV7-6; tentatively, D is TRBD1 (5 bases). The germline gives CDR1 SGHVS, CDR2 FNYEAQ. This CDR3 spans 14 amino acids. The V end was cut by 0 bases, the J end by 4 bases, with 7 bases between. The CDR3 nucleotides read TGTGCCAGCAGCTTAGCAGGGGTCGGAAACACCATATATTTT. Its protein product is CASSLAGVGNTIYF.

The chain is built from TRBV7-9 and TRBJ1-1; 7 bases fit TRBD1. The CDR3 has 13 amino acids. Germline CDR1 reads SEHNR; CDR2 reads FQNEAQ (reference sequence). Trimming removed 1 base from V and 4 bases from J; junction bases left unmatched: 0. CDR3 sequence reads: CASSLGQGTEAFF. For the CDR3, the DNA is TGTGCCAGCAGCTTAGGACAGGGCACTGAAGCTTTCTTT.

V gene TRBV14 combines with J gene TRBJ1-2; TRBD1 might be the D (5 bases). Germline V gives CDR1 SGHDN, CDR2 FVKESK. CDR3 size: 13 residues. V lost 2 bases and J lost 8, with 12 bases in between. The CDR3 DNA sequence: TGTGCCAGCAGCCAACTCTCTGGGGCCGGCTACACCTTC. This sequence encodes CASSQLSGAGYTF.

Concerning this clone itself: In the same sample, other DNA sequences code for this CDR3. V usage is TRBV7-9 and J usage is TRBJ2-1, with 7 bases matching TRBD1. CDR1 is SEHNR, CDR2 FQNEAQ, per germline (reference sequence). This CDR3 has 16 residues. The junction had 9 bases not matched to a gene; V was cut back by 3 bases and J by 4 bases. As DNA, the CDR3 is TGTGCCAGCAGCTTTAGGAACAGCAGGGGGTACAATGAGCAGTTCTTC. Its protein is CASSFRNSRGYNEQFF.

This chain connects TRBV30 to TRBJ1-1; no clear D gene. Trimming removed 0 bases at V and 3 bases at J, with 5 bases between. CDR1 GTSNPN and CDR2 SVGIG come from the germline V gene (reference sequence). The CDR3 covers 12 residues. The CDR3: CAWSVLYTEAFF. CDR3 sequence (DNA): TGTGCCTGGAGTGTACTATACACTGAAGCTTTCTTT.

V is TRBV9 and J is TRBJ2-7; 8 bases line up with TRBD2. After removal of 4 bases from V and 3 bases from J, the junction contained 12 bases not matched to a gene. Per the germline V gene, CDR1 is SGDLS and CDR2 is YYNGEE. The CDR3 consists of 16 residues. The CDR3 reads CASSLAGAAGDYEQYF. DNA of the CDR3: TGTGCCAGCAGCCTCGCGGGGGCAGCGGGGGACTACGAGCAGTACTTC.

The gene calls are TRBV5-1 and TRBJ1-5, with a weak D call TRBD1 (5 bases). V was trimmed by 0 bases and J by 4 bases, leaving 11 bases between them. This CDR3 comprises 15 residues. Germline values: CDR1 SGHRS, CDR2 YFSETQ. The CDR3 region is CASSLGGERNQPQHF. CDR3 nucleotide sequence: TGCGCCAGCAGCTTGGGGGGGGAACGGAATCAGCCCCAGCATTTT.

In DNA, the CDR3 is TGTGCCAGCAGCTTAGGAGCCCTAGCGGGGGGTACAGATACGCAGTATTTT. Its translation: CASSLGALAGGTDTQYF. The genes are TRBV7-2 and TRBJ2-3; TRBD2 aligns across 11 bases. Germline V gene lookup returns CDR1 SGHTA and CDR2 FQGNSA. This CDR3 is 17 amino acids long. Trimming took 1 base from V and 3 from J; bases not matched to a gene: 6. Full variable domain (remainder filled in from reference TRBV7-2 and TRBJ2-3): GAGVSQSPSNKVTEKGKDVELRCDPISGHTALYWYRQSLGQGLEFLIYFQGNSAPDKSGLPSDRFSAERTGGSVSTLTIQRTQQEDSAVYLCASSLGALAGGTDTQYFGPGTRLTVL.

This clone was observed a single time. CDR3 region: CASSPRTGPGQPQHF. The DNA of the CDR3 is TGTGCCAGCTCCCCTCGGACAGGGCCGGGGCAGCCCCAGCATTTT. The chain recombines TRBV18 with TRBJ1-5, with 8 bases that match TRBD1. The CDR3 is 15 residues long. Germline CDR1 is KGHSH and CDR2 is LQKENI. V gave up 6 bases and J gave up 7 bases; unmatched junction bases: 11.

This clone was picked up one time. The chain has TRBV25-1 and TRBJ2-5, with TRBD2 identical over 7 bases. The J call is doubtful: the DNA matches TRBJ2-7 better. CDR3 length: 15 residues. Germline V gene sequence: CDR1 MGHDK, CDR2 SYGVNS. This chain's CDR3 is CASSEYRGDWDEQYF. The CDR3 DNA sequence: TGTGCCAGCAGTGAATATCGGGGGGACTGGGACGAGCAGTACTTC.

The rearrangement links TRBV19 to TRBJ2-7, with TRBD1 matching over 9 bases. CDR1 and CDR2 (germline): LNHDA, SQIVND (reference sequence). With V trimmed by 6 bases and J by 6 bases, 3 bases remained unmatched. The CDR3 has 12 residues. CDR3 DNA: TGTGCCAGTAGCGGACAGGGGCGCGAGCAGTACTTC. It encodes CASSGQGREQYF.

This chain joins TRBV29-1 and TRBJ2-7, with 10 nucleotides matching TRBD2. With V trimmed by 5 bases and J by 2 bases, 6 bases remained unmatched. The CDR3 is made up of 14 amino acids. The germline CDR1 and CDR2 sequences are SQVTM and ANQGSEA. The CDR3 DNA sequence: TGCAGCGTTATAACTAGCGGGACAGCCTACGAGCAGTACTTC. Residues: CSVITSGTAYEQYF.

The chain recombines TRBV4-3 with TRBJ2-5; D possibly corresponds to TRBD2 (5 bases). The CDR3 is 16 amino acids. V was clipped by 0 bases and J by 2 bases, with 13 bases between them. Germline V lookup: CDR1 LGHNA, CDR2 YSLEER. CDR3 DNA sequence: TGCGCCAGCAGCCAAGAAGCCGGACGGGGACAAGAGACCCAGTACTTC. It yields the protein CASSQEAGRGQETQYF.